The rows below give T cell receptor beta chains drawn from one sample of a study of blood T cell repertoires in COVID-19. The assay was immunoSEQ multiplex PCR, and TCRdb's table has in-frame clones only and misses some. The sample carries 180,000 or so clones, around 80% recorded once. Input material: PBMCs or T cells enriched from blood (not recorded which). Every receptor here comes from an older woman who had recovered from COVID-19. Each CDR3 is given with its conserved first and last residue. Fields, in order: clone size, D gene, V gene, J gene, CDR3 DNA, CDR3 protein. A D gene is named only where the DNA matches it firmly. Part of the rows lack a size; the others show once, few, many or a class for expanded clones.

.,.,TRBV14,TRBJ1-4,TGTGCCAGCAGCAAGTTGGGGAGAAAAGAAAAACTGTTTTTT,CASSKLGRKEKLFF
.,.,TRBV6-5,TRBJ2-1,TGTGCCAGCAGTTACTCTGGGAGCTTCTACAATGAGCAGTTCTTC,CASSYSGSFYNEQFF
.,TRBD2,TRBV28,TRBJ2-2,TGTGCCAGCAGCGTACTAGCGGTGAACACCGGGGAGCTGTTTTTT,CASSVLAVNTGELFF
.,TRBD1,TRBV7-3,TRBJ1-3,TGTGCCAGCAGCGCCGGACAGGGGGAGGGAAACACCATATATTTT,CASSAGQGEGNTIYF
.,TRBD1,TRBV18,TRBJ1-1,TGTGCCAGCTCACCACAGTACAGGGGCACTGAAGCTTTCTTT,CASSPQYRGTEAFF
.,TRBD2,TRBV4-1,TRBJ2-3,TGCGCCAGCAGTCGGCGGGAGGGGCTAGCTAGGTCCACAGATACGCAGTATTTT,CASSRREGLARSTDTQYF
once,.,TRBV4-1,TRBJ1-6,TGCGCCAGCAGCCACCCAGGGGAAGGCTCACCCCTCCACTTT,CASSHPGEGSPLHF
.,TRBD1,TRBV9,TRBJ1-3,TGTGCCAGCAGCATCGACAGGGTTGGAAACACCATATATTTT,CASSIDRVGNTIYF
.,.,TRBV19,TRBJ2-7,TGTGCCAGTAGTACATCCTACGCTAGCGACGGGGGCTACGAGCAGTACTTC,CASSTSYASDGGYEQYF
.,TRBD2,TRBV30,TRBJ2-3,TGTGCCTGGAGGACTGGACTAGCGGGACTAGATACGCAGTATTTT,CAWRTGLAGLDTQYF
.,.,TRBV6-5,TRBJ2-2,TGTGCCAGCAGGAGAGACAGGAACACCGGGGAGCTGTTTTTT,CASRRDRNTGELFF
.,.,TRBV30,TRBJ1-4,TGTGCCTGGAGTCTTAAGGACATCCCCCTGAGGGAAAAACTGTTTTTT,CAWSLKDIPLREKLFF
.,.,TRBV29-1,TRBJ2-5,TGCAGCGTGGGCCCAACAGGGGAGACCCAGTACTTC,CSVGPTGETQYF
.,TRBD2,TRBV9,TRBJ2-2,TGTGCCAGCAGCGTTGCTAGCGGGAACACCGGGGAGCTGTTTTTT,CASSVASGNTGELFF
once,.,TRBV4-1,TRBJ2-7,TGCGCCAGCAGCCCAATTCAAAGTCCAAGGGGCACGGATTCCTACGAGCAGTACTTC,CASSPIQSPRGTDSYEQYF
.,.,TRBV12-3/TRBV12-4,TRBJ2-1,TGTGCCAGCAGCCCGGGAAGGAGGTCGTTCTTC,CASSPGRRSFF
.,TRBD1,TRBV5-6,TRBJ2-2,TGTGCCAGCAGCTTAGGGGGCATCACCGGGGAGCTGTTTTTT,CASSLGGITGELFF
few,TRBD2,TRBV4-2,TRBJ2-3,TGTGCCAGCAGCAGCGGGAGGGGTGGAGATACGCAGTATTTT,CASSSGRGGDTQYF
once,TRBD1,TRBV7-2,TRBJ1-2,TGTGCCAGCAGCTTGAAACGAGTGACAGGGCGCGGCTATGGCTACACCTTC,CASSLKRVTGRGYGYTF
once,.,TRBV11-2,TRBJ2-7,TGTGCCAGCAGCTTATTCGCGAACACACGAGGGGAGCAGTACTTC,CASSLFANTRGEQYF
.,TRBD1,TRBV7-3,TRBJ2-2,TGTGCCAGCAGCCTTAGCAACAGGGGGGACACCGGGGAGCTGTTTTTT,CASSLSNRGDTGELFF
.,.,TRBV10-3,TRBJ1-2,TGTGCCATCAGTGAGTCGGGAGGGGACTATGGCTACACCTTC,CAISESGGDYGYTF
.,TRBD1,TRBV4-1,TRBJ1-4,TGCGCCAGCAGCCTGACCGGGACAGGACATGAAAAACTGTTTTTT,CASSLTGTGHEKLFF
.,.,TRBV12-5,TRBJ2-3,TGTGCTAGTGGTTTGGTACAGGGAGGGATGAAAGGTATGGATACGCAGTATTTT,CASGLVQGGMKGMDTQYF
.,TRBD1,TRBV19,TRBJ2-4,TGTGCCAGTAGTCATACAGGGGGTAAAAACATTCAGTACTTC,CASSHTGGKNIQYF
.,TRBD2,TRBV27,TRBJ2-2,TGTGCCAGCGGGGGTCTAGCGGGGCTGAACACCGGGGAGCTGTTTTTT,CASGGLAGLNTGELFF
.,.,TRBV27,TRBJ1-6,TGTGCCAGCAGTTTAAATCTGGGCAGCTCCTATAATTCACCCCTCCACTTT,CASSLNLGSSYNSPLHF
.,TRBD2,TRBV7-8,TRBJ2-4,TGTGCCAGCAGCACAGGACTAGCGGGTGACAAAAACATTCAGTACTTC,CASSTGLAGDKNIQYF
.,.,TRBV16,TRBJ1-2,TGTGCCAGCAGCCAATCGCAGGGAAGCAGTGGCTACACCTTC,CASSQSQGSSGYTF
.,TRBD1,TRBV12-5,TRBJ2-1,TGTGCTAGTGGTTTCCACCGGGACAGGAAGTTCTTC,CASGFHRDRKFF
few,.,TRBV9,TRBJ1-6,TGTGCCAGCACCAACGGACAGAATTATTCACCCCTCCACTTT,CASTNGQNYSPLHF
.,.,TRBV6-1,TRBJ2-1,TGTGCCAGCAGTGACAGGGGAACCTCCTACAATGAGCAGTTCTTC,CASSDRGTSYNEQFF
once,.,TRBV30,TRBJ1-4,TGTGCCTGGAGTGCGGGGGGCCGTGAAAAACTGTTTTTT,CAWSAGGREKLFF
.,TRBD1,TRBV5-1,TRBJ2-1,TGCGCCAGCAGCTTTGCCGAACGGACAGGGAGAAGGGACGAGCAGTTCTTC,CASSFAERTGRRDEQFF
.,.,TRBV7-9,TRBJ1-4,TGTGCCAGCAGCTTAGAATCGGGGTCGGGGGAAAAACTGTTTTTT,CASSLESGSGEKLFF
.,.,TRBV5-1,TRBJ2-7,TGCGCCAGCAGCCCCCAGACCGGGGGCTCCTACGAGCAGTACTTC,CASSPQTGGSYEQYF